Below are 27 T cell receptor beta chains sequenced from a single sample in a study of tumor-infiltrating lymphocytes in primary liver carcinoma. Starting material of approximately 500 ng total RNA yielded TCR beta cDNA via a constant-region primer. Employing slightly modified ARM-PCR, three nested multiplex PCR rounds were run, and these gave rise to the TCR beta libraries. In the first two PCR rounds, TRBV1-TRBV30 forward primers were paired with a C-beta reverse primer, and each round lasted around 10 cycles. TCRdb re-called the multiplex PCR reads with MiXCR, one entry per CDR3 protein. The table shows hundreds of thousands of distinct CDR3 sequences, with almost 60% occurring only once. Germline DNA was also extracted, with blood RNA taken from unsorted whole blood. Sequencing was carried out using peripheral blood. The receptors shown here come from a woman between 25 and 40 years old with primary liver carcinoma and hepatitis B virus infection.

This clonotype was counted a few times. V is TRBV5-6 and J is TRBJ2-1, with 9 nucleotides matching TRBD1. V lost 1 base and J lost 3; bases outside the gene matches: 8. The germline CDR1 and CDR2 sequences are SGHDT and YYEEEE. The CDR3 totals 17 residues. CDR3 region: CASSLNRGHWFYNEQFF. The CDR3 DNA reads TGTGCCAGCAGCTTGAACAGGGGGCATTGGTTCTACAATGAGCAGTTCTTC.

This clonotype was counted once. Its ends do not fully match the called genes, so a read error is possible. CDR3 sequence reads: CANSLERTTNEQFF. The CDR3 DNA reads TGTGCCAACAGCTTGGAAAGGACGACCAATGAGCAGTTCTTC. The chain combines TRBV11-2 with TRBJ2-1; the D is unclear. This CDR3 contains 14 residues. CDR1 and CDR2 from the germline V gene are SGHAT and FQNNGV. Full variable domain (missing parts from reference TRBV11-2 and TRBJ2-1): EAGVAQSPRYKIIEKRQSVAFWCNPISGHATLYWYQQILGQGPKLLIQFQNNGVVDDSQLPKDRFSAERLKGVDSTLKIQPAKLEDSAVYLCANSLERTTNEQFFGPGTRLTVL.

On this clonotype itself: Sequence at one end of the junction differs from germline and may be a read error. V is TRBV11-2 and J is TRBJ2-5, with 7 bases fitting TRBD2. Germline CDR1 SGHAT, CDR2 FQNNGV. This CDR3 has 17 amino acids. The CDR3 nucleotides read TGTCCCAGCAGCTTAGATCGGGCTAGCGGAATGCAAGAGGCCCAGTACTTC. It translates to CPSSLDRASGMQEAQYF.

The V and J genes are TRBV12-3 or TRBV12-4 and TRBJ1-6; TRBD1 matches at 8 bases. The V and J ends lost 5 bases and 5 bases, in that order; junction bases with no gene match: 8. The CDR3 is made up of 16 amino acids. The CDR3 is CASSLTDRANNSPLHF. As DNA, the CDR3 is TGTGCCAGCAGTCTCACGGACAGGGCTAATAATTCACCCCTCCACTTT.

This clonotype was seen a single time. The conserved phenylalanine or tryptophan is not found at the CDR3 terminus, so this likely reflects a read error. The gene calls are TRBV12-3 or TRBV12-4 and TRBJ1-3; D ambiguous. There are 11 residues in the CDR3. V lost 8 bases to trimming and J lost 4 bases, with 6 bases between them. For the CDR3, the DNA is TGTGCCAGCTCTTCCGGAAACACCATATATCTT. This encodes CASSSGNTIYL.

This clonotype was detected a few times. The genes are TRBV14 and TRBJ2-5, with D perhaps TRBD2 (5 bases). With 0 bases removed from V and 3 bases from J, the gap between germline ends came to 11 bases. The CDR3 is made up of 15 amino acids. Germline V lookup: CDR1 SGHDN, CDR2 FVKESK. CDR3 sequence reads: CASSQEAGREETQYF. CDR3 bases: TGTGCCAGCAGCCAAGAGGCGGGTCGGGAAGAGACCCAGTACTTC.

This chain links TRBV6-1 with TRBJ1-3, with D maybe TRBD1 (5 bases). Germline loops: CDR1 MNHNS, CDR2 SASEGT. This CDR3 contains 16 residues. V was trimmed by 3 bases and J by 1 base, leaving 13 bases between them. The CDR3 reads CASSEAGSPSGNTIYF. The CDR3 nucleotides read TGTGCCAGCAGTGAGGCAGGGTCCCCTTCTGGAAACACCATATATTTT.

Worth noting for this clonotype: At one end, the junction sequence differs from germline, possibly due to a read error. The chain recombines TRBV11-2 with TRBJ1-1; unclear D gene. The CDR3 runs to 14 residues. Germline CDR1 is SGHAT and CDR2 is FQNNGV. CDR3 sequence: CASSLIQVNTEAFF. The CDR3 DNA is TGCGCCAGCAGCTTAATCCAGGTGAACACTGAAGCTTTCTTT.

This clonotype was seen only a few times. The V gene is TRBV6-2 or TRBV6-3, the J gene TRBJ2-7; tentative D call: TRBD1 (6 bases). The V gene lost 4 bases and the J gene lost 2 bases, with 15 bases spanning the gap. The CDR3 has 15 residues. CDR1 is MNHEY, CDR2 SVGEGT, per germline. DNA for the CDR3: TGTGCCAGCAGTTCTGTCCCGCAGGGGACCTACGAGCAGTACTTC. Translated, it gives CASSSVPQGTYEQYF.

This clonotype showed up just once. The genes are TRBV12-3 or TRBV12-4 and TRBJ1-2; 7 bases are a match to TRBD1. The CDR3 length is 14 residues. The V gene end was trimmed by 5 bases and the J gene end by 13 bases; junction bases not matched to a gene: 16. CDR3 amino acids: CASSLRQGGKDCTF. The CDR3 DNA follows: TGTGCCAGCAGTCTCCGACAGGGCGGAAAGGACTGCACCTTC.

To note about this clonotype: Possible read error: a much larger clone is one base away. This chain connects TRBV29-1 to TRBJ2-1, with 8 bases aligning to TRBD2. Germline lookup yields CDR1 SQVTM and CDR2 ANQGSEA. V dropped 3 bases and J dropped 9; count of bases not matched to a gene: 4. The length of the CDR3 is 12 residues. CDR3 nucleotides: TGCAGCGTTGAGGGACTAGTGGGTGAGCAGTTCTTC. This codes for CSVEGLVGEQFF.

Details on this clonotype: This may be a read error, as it is one base from a much larger clone. The rearrangement joins TRBV6-1 to TRBJ1-5; no definite D call. The CDR3 is made up of 16 amino acids. The V gene's germline CDR1 is MNHNS and CDR2 SASEGT. CDR3: CASSEVGSSSNRPQHF. The CDR3 DNA reads TGTGCCAGCAGTGAAGTGGGAAGCTCAAGCAATCGGCCCCAGCATTTT.

This clonotype came up a few times. The chain couples TRBV29-1 to TRBJ2-1; D unresolved. Trimming stripped 7 bases from V and 5 bases from J, with 21 bases between. From germline, CDR1 is SQVTM and CDR2 ANQGSEA. The CDR3 has 15 amino acids. In DNA form, the CDR3 reads TGCAGCGCTTTCGGGCCCCCTCATCGGGACAATGAGCAGTTCTTC. Its protein product is CSAFGPPHRDNEQFF.

The V gene is TRBV5-6, the J gene TRBJ2-7; D gene uncertain. V lost 2 bases, J lost 0 bases, and 9 bases lay in between. This CDR3 comprises 14 residues. The germline V gene encodes CDR1 SGHDT and CDR2 YYEEEE. The CDR3 coding sequence is TGTGCCAGCAGCTTTACAGCGTCCTCCTACGAGCAGTACTTC. It encodes CASSFTASSYEQYF.

Many counts were recorded for this clonotype. This may stem from a read error, because a much larger clone lies one nucleotide away. This chain connects TRBV11-2 to TRBJ1-4; D perhaps matches TRBD1 (6 bases). V was shortened by 5 bases and J by 8 bases, with 21 bases between the two germline ends. CDR3 size: 16 residues. CDR1 is SGHAT, CDR2 FQNNGV, per germline. The CDR3 protein is CASSPTGGGGVEKLFF. CDR3 DNA sequence: TGTGCCAGCAGCCCCACGGGGGGAGGGGGAGTCGAAAAACTGTTTTTT.

This clonotype has ten or more counts. J is TRBJ2-5 and V is TRBV6-5; D may be TRBD1 or TRBD2 (6 bases each). The length of the CDR3 is 14 residues. Germline V gene lookup returns CDR1 MNHEY and CDR2 SVGAGI. V lost 6 bases to trimming and J lost 4 bases, with 15 bases between them. The CDR3 reads CASSAWGAGETQYF. For the CDR3, the DNA is TGTGCCAGCAGCGCGTGGGGGGCGGGAGAGACCCAGTACTTC.

In regard to this clonotype: The junction does not match germline at one end; this may be a read error. The chain combines TRBV12-3 or TRBV12-4 with TRBJ2-2; weak D call: TRBD2 (5 bases). CDR3 length: 13 amino acids. CDR3 bases: TGTGCCAGCAGTCTAGGCCTCACCGGGGAGCCGTTTTTT. Protein: CASSLGLTGEPFF.

Many counts were recorded for this clonotype. The genes are TRBV11-2 and TRBJ2-7; D ambiguous. Trimming left V 5 bases short and J 7 bases short, with 18 bases between. This CDR3 comprises 14 residues. The germline CDR1 and CDR2 sequences are SGHAT and FQNNGV. The CDR3 DNA reads TGTGCCAGCAGCCTAACCGTCCAGAGATGGGAGCAGTACTTC. It codes for CASSLTVQRWEQYF.

This chain links TRBV28 with TRBJ2-3; D is unresolved. Germline V gene lookup returns CDR1 MDHEN and CDR2 SYDVKM. The germline V and J ends were trimmed by 5 bases and 4 bases, with 16 bases remaining between them. CDR3 length equals 15 residues. The CDR3 here is CASSPNPLTADTQYF. DNA for the CDR3: TGTGCCAGCAGTCCTAATCCCCTGACTGCAGATACGCAGTATTTT.

Only a few counts were recorded for this clonotype. A much larger clone sits a single nucleotide away, making a read error possible. The chain links TRBV29-1 to TRBJ2-3; 12 bases align to TRBD2. The CDR3 extends over 16 amino acids. Looked up from germline, CDR1 is SQVTM and CDR2 is ANQGSEA. CDR3 in amino acids: CSAPSGLAGNTGTQYF. CDR3 sequence (DNA): TGCAGCGCGCCAAGCGGACTAGCGGGGAACACAGGTACGCAGTATTTT.

Concerning this clonotype: Sequence at one end of the junction differs from germline and may be a read error. This chain joins TRBV11-3 and TRBJ2-2; D not certain. Germline CDR1 SGHNT, CDR2 YENEEA. The CDR3 totals 14 residues. The CDR3 sequence: CVSSLMSAGRELFF. In DNA, the CDR3 is TGTGTCAGCAGCTTAATGTCTGCCGGCAGGGAGCTGTTTTTT.

Worth noting for this clonotype: One end of the junction fails to match germline, which may point to a read error. The rearrangement joins TRBV6-1 to TRBJ1-2; D is unclear. CDR1 is MNHNS and CDR2 is SASEGT in the germline V gene. The CDR3 spans 13 residues. The CDR3 coding sequence is TGTGTCAGCAGTGTAGACGGAGGATATGGCTACACCTTC. It yields the protein CVSSVDGGYGYTF.

To note about this clonotype: Germline is not matched at one junction end, which may reflect a read error. V usage is TRBV12-3 or TRBV12-4 and J usage is TRBJ2-5, with 8 nucleotides matching TRBD2. The CDR3 length is 15 residues. CDR3 residues: CAGSQLAVYQETQYF. The DNA for the CDR3 is TGTGCCGGCAGTCAACTAGCGGTGTACCAAGAGACCCAGTACTTC.

As for this clonotype: A read error may account for a junction end that differs from germline. The V and J genes are TRBV13 and TRBJ2-1; D unresolved. From germline, CDR1 is PRHDT and CDR2 FYEKMQ (reference sequence). The CDR3 consists of 13 residues. This chain's CDR3 is CTSSLSSYNEQFF. The CDR3 coding sequence is TGTACCAGCAGCCTCTCCTCCTACAATGAGCAGTTCTTC.

This clonotype has only one observation. The chain links TRBV11-2 to TRBJ1-1; D is perhaps TRBD1 (5 bases). CDR1 is SGHAT and CDR2 is FQNNGV in the germline V gene. The CDR3 runs to 15 residues. V was pared by 1 base and J by 3 bases, with 12 bases between. The CDR3 is CASSLVPRADTEAFF. In DNA, the CDR3 is TGTGCCAGCAGCTTAGTTCCCAGGGCTGACACTGAAGCTTTCTTT.

V and J are TRBV6-1 and TRBJ1-1; D is unresolved. Trimming removed 5 bases at V and 2 bases at J, with 12 bases between. CDR1 is MNHNS, CDR2 SASEGT, per germline. The CDR3 length is 14 residues. CDR3 bases: TGTGCCAGCAGTATGGACCGATCAAACACTGAAGCTTTCTTT. This translates into CASSMDRSNTEAFF.

This clonotype was detected once. The junction departs from germline at one end; a sequencing error may be responsible. The chain couples TRBV4-1 to TRBJ2-3; D not resolved. Germline lookup yields CDR1 MGHRA and CDR2 YSYEKL. The CDR3 loop spans 15 amino acids. CDR3 sequence (DNA): TGCGTCAGCAGCTCCGGTCGTCCTAGCACAGATACGCAGTATTTT. Protein sequence: CVSSSGRPSTDTQYF.